This TCR beta chain was profiled in a study of cytomegalovirus exposure and HLA in healthy donors. Study-wide results and limits: The authors reported that TCR beta sequences could predict HLA-A and HLA-B alleles. These predictions were accurate for most subjects in the first cohort.

As to this clone: Its antigen is not known.

Germline values: CDR1 SGHNT, CDR2 YYREEE (reference sequence). The V segment lost 4 bases and the J segment 4 bases; nucleotides outside the gene matches: 9. The CDR3 extends over 15 amino acids. Healthy people donating bone marrow made up the donors. Primers: 60 Vbeta forward and 13 Jbeta reverse. Data came from immunoSEQ multiplex PCR; TCRdb stores just in-frame clones and leaves some out. Of approximately 200,000 clones in the sample, over 75% were seen once. The sequencing sample was made of PBMCs. The chain recombines TRBV5-4 with TRBJ2-7; 9 positions match TRBD1. The source is a man younger than 35 in good health and CMV-seronegative. CDR3 DNA: TGTGCCAGCAGCATACCCGGGACAGGGAATTACGAGCAGTACTTC. This encodes CASSIPGTGNYEQYF.